Below are 21 T cell receptor beta chains sequenced from a single sample in a study of blood T cells in healthy people across ages. A second PCR, run for roughly 6 to 11 cycles, used a sample-barcoded 5' primer plus a J-beta primer mix. A single record per CDR3 protein comes from TCRdb applying MiXCR to the 5' RACE reads. Seen here are just under 900,000 distinct CDR3 sequences, more than 25% observed once, and the top ten hold approximately 15%. The material sequenced was blood. These receptors came from an elderly woman in good health.

The V gene is TRBV2, the J gene TRBJ2-3; 12 bases line up with TRBD2. The V gene's germline CDR1 is SNHLY and CDR2 FYNNEI. The CDR3 contains 18 residues. The junction had 9 bases not matched to a gene; V was cut back by 3 bases and J by 2 bases. Here the CDR3 DNA reads TGTGCCAGCAGTGAGACTAGCGGGGGCCCCTGGTCCACAGATACGCAGTATTTT. Amino acids: CASSETSGGPWSTDTQYF.

This clonotype has only one observation. The rearrangement uses TRBV7-2 and TRBJ1-2; D unresolved. This CDR3 contains 13 residues. Germline lookup yields CDR1 SGHTA and CDR2 FQGNSA. The ends were cut back, 5 bases at V and 4 bases at J, with 11 bases in the middle. CDR3 DNA sequence: TGTGCCAGCAGCGCAGGCATCCCCTATGGCTACACCTTC. This translates into CASSAGIPYGYTF.

There are a few counts of this clonotype. This may arise from a read error, as a much more abundant clone is one base away. The chain links TRBV5-1 to TRBJ2-5; 9 bases are a match to TRBD1. Germline V gene data show CDR1 as SGHRS and CDR2 as YFSETQ. The CDR3 runs 14 residues. Unmatched junction bases numbered 11, after V lost 3 bases and J lost 11 bases. CDR3 in amino acids: CASSYGTGRNEQYF. The CDR3 DNA sequence: TGCGCCAGCAGCTACGGGACAGGGCGCAATGAGCAGTACTTC.

This clonotype was observed a handful of times. An end of the junction differs from the germline gene, which may be a read error. The chain uses TRBV2 and TRBJ2-1, with 15 bases fitting TRBD2. This CDR3 region has 14 residues. The germline V gene encodes CDR1 SNHLY and CDR2 FYNNEI. The CDR3 protein is CASNPGLAGGERFF. The DNA for the CDR3 is TGTGCCAGCAATCCGGGACTAGCGGGGGGTGAGCGGTTCTTC.

The gene calls are TRBV2 and TRBJ2-1, with 9 bases fitting TRBD2. The J call may be mistaken, given a closer DNA end match to TRBJ2-7. Germline assignment: CDR1 SNHLY and CDR2 FYNNEI. There are 15 residues in the CDR3. CDR3 in amino acids: CASSALAGSYNEQYF. The CDR3 DNA reads as TGTGCCAGCAGTGCACTAGCGGGCTCCTACAATGAGCAGTACTTC.

The chain combines TRBV5-6 with TRBJ2-1; D is possibly TRBD1 (5 bases). The end of the DNA aligns better with TRBJ2-7, so the J call may be wrong. Germline V gene sequence: CDR1 SGHDT, CDR2 YYEEEE. This CDR3 has 16 residues. DNA for the CDR3: TGTGCCAGCAGCCGGACCCTGGGGCAGTTGTATAATGAGCAGTACTTC. Translating gives CASSRTLGQLYNEQYF.

This chain connects TRBV12-3 or TRBV12-4 to TRBJ1-4; 7 bases map to TRBD1. V was clipped by 2 bases and J by 3 bases; unmatched bases: 9. CDR3 length: 17 residues. The CDR3 nucleotides are TGTGCCAGCAGTTTACCGTTCGCTACAGGGGCTAATGAAAAACTGTTTTTT. It codes for CASSLPFATGANEKLFF.

The V gene is TRBV5-5, the J gene TRBJ2-5; perhaps TRBD1 as D (6 bases). Deletions cut 4 bases from V and 9 bases from J, with 10 bases between. This CDR3 comprises 11 residues. The germline V gene has CDR1 SGHKS and CDR2 YYEKEE (reference sequence). The CDR3 nucleotides are TGTGCCAGCAGCACAGGGTTGGCCCAGTACTTC. Its protein is CASSTGLAQYF.

Remarks on this clonotype: A much larger clone differs by one base, so this may be a read error. The rearrangement uses TRBV5-1 and TRBJ1-5; D gene uncertain. V lost 0 bases to trimming and J lost 9 bases, with 13 bases between them. Germline CDR1 is SGHRS and CDR2 is YFSETQ. This CDR3 is built from 14 residues. Here the CDR3 reads CASSLVPESRPQHF. For the CDR3, the DNA is TGCGCCAGCAGCTTGGTGCCGGAAAGTCGGCCCCAGCATTTT.

This chain joins TRBV6-5 and TRBJ2-2, with D possibly being TRBD1 or TRBD2 (5 bases each). CDR1 and CDR2 from the germline V gene are MNHEY and SVGAGI. There are 15 residues in the CDR3. V lost 6 bases and J lost 2, with 13 bases in between. The CDR3 bases are TGTGCCAGCAGAGAGGGACGGACTAACACCGGGGAGCTGTTTTTT. The encoded protein is CASREGRTNTGELFF.

The chain is built from TRBV5-1 and TRBJ1-4, with a weak D call TRBD1 (5 bases). The CDR3 spans 14 residues. Germline V lookup: CDR1 SGHRS, CDR2 YFSETQ. Trimming took 0 bases from V and 12 from J, leaving 15 bases between them. The CDR3 DNA reads as TGCGCCAGCAGCTTGGCTCGCGGGCTGGGGGAACTGTTTTTT. This sequence encodes CASSLARGLGELFF.

This clonotype was detected only a few times. A much larger clone differs by one base, so this may be a read error. The V and J genes are TRBV15 and TRBJ2-5; D possibly uses TRBD1 or TRBD2 (6 bases each). CDR1 and CDR2 from the germline V gene are LNHNV and YYDKDF (reference sequence). Deletions cut 2 bases from V and 5 bases from J, with 9 bases between. CDR3 length equals 13 residues. CDR3 sequence (DNA): TGTGCCACCAGCAGAATAGGGGGGGAGACCCAGTACTTC. Its protein is CATSRIGGETQYF.

This clonotype has only a few counts. The J gene is TRBJ1-1, the V gene TRBV3-1, with TRBD1 identical over 9 bases. This CDR3 is 16 amino acids long. Germline lookup yields CDR1 LGHDT and CDR2 YNNKEL (reference sequence). V shed 4 bases, J shed 0 bases, and the junction held 6 bases outside the gene matches. Here the CDR3 DNA reads TGTGCCAGCAGCCCTCAAGGGACAGGGTTGAACACTGAAGCTTTCTTT. Protein product: CASSPQGTGLNTEAFF.

The rearrangement links TRBV25-1 to TRBJ2-7; D remains ambiguous. This CDR3 has 13 residues. Germline V gene data show CDR1 as MGHDK and CDR2 as SYGVNS. V was clipped by 1 base and J by 2 bases, with 6 bases between them. In DNA form, the CDR3 reads TGTGCCAGCAGTGAATCCCAGCCCTACGAGCAGTACTTC. This gives the protein CASSESQPYEQYF.

This clonotype has just a few counts. The V call is TRBV30, the J call TRBJ1-1; D ambiguous. Trimming shortened V by 4 bases and J by 4 bases, and 13 bases separated the two germline ends. Per the germline V gene, CDR1 is GTSNPN and CDR2 is SVGIG (reference sequence). This CDR3 has 13 residues. The CDR3 DNA reads as TGTGCCTGGAAAGGTAGGGAGGGCACTGAAGCTTTCTTT. It is translated as CAWKGREGTEAFF.

The rearrangement links TRBV29-1 to TRBJ2-3; D may match TRBD1 or TRBD2 (5 bases each). Trimming removed 6 bases at V and 9 bases at J, with 28 bases between. This CDR3 spans 16 amino acids. Germline V gene lookup returns CDR1 SQVTM and CDR2 ANQGSEA. CDR3 sequence reads: CSVRSRRGQGNRTQYF. The CDR3 DNA sequence: TGCAGCGTGAGGTCAAGGCGAGGGCAGGGAAATAGGACGCAGTATTTT.

This clonotype was seen at least ten times. The V and J genes are TRBV29-1 and TRBJ2-7, with D unclear. This CDR3 is built from 11 residues. From germline, CDR1 is SQVTM and CDR2 ANQGSEA. The germline V and J ends were trimmed by 4 bases and 0 bases, with 4 bases remaining between them. CDR3: CSVARSYEQYF. The CDR3 coding sequence is TGCAGCGTTGCCCGCTCCTACGAGCAGTACTTC.

The CDR3 sequence is CASSQAVGGTDVQYF. Here the CDR3 DNA reads TGTGCCAGCAGCCAGGCGGTAGGGGGCACAGATGTGCAATATTTT. The V gene is TRBV12-3 or TRBV12-4, the J gene TRBJ2-3; 7 bases map to TRBD1. V dropped 6 bases and J dropped 15; count of bases not matched to a gene: 21. The CDR3 consists of 15 residues.

In DNA form, the CDR3 reads TGTGCCAGTAGTAGTAGCGAGGGCTACGAGCAGTACTTC. Protein sequence: CASSSSEGYEQYF. The chain recombines TRBV19 with TRBJ2-7; weak D call: TRBD2 (5 bases). Trimming removed 4 bases at V and 3 bases at J, with 10 bases between. This CDR3 spans 13 amino acids. Germline CDR1 reads LNHDA; CDR2 reads SQIVND (reference sequence).

The chain couples TRBV2 to TRBJ1-6, with 7 bases fitting TRBD1. Germline assignment: CDR1 SNHLY and CDR2 FYNNEI. The J segment lost 10 bases and the V segment lost 9 bases, leaving 9 bases of the junction unmatched. This CDR3 has 13 residues. For the CDR3, the DNA is TGTGCCAGTGCTGGACAAGGGGGCTCACCCCTCCACTTT. It encodes CASAGQGGSPLHF.

About this clonotype: It may be a read error: a sequence one base away is much more abundant. The chain joins TRBV7-2 to TRBJ2-5, with 8 positions matching TRBD2. V trimming: 2 bases; J trimming: 13 bases; junction bases outside the gene matches: 6. Germline CDR1 reads SGHTA; CDR2 reads FQGNSA. The CDR3 runs to 12 residues. CDR3 DNA: TGTGCCAGCAGCTTAACGGCTAGCGGGCCGTACTTC. Its translation is CASSLTASGPYF.